Described below is a single TCR beta chain sequence and its context. This sample was included in a study of early stage breast cancer tumors. Assay used: immunoSEQ multiplex PCR; TCRdb lists only in-frame clones, some missing. The table includes 25,000 to 35,000 clones, around 67% detected once. CDR3 length: 14 amino acids. Trimming removed 5 bases from V and 7 bases from J; junction bases left unmatched: 9. CDR1 is MNHNY and CDR2 is SVGAGI in the germline V gene (reference sequence). Sequences were obtained from blood. The chain employs TRBV6-6 and TRBJ2-7; TRBD2 agrees at 9 bases. The receptor comes from a person aged 40 to 49 with breast cancer. The CDR3: CASSNVGTSFEQYF. The CDR3 DNA is TGTGCCAGCAGTAACGTAGGGACTAGCTTTGAGCAGTACTTC.